These 27 T cell receptor beta chains were sequenced from one sample in a study of blood T cell repertoires in COVID-19. The table came from immunoSEQ multiplex PCR; TCRdb's copy has only in-frame clones and leaves some out. The sample contains tens of thousands of clones, around 83% of which appear only once. What was sequenced was peripheral blood. Receptors originate from a human donor with acute or convalescent COVID-19. The donor label of this sample is uncertain.

The rearrangement links TRBV7-2 to TRBJ1-1, with 7 bases matching TRBD1. V was clipped by 5 bases and J by 3 bases; unmatched bases: 9. Germline assignment: CDR1 SGHTA and CDR2 FQGNSA. CDR3 size: 15 residues. The CDR3 region has the DNA TGTGCCAGCAGCAGATCAAGGGGGCCGGACACTGAAGCTTTCTTT. Translated: CASSRSRGPDTEAFF.

This chain connects TRBV4-2 to TRBJ2-7; 14 bases are shared with TRBD2. Germline lookup yields CDR1 LGHNA and CDR2 YNFKEQ. CDR3 length: 20 amino acids. J gave up 0 bases and V 4 bases, and 14 bases lay outside the gene matches. The DNA for the CDR3 is TGTGCCAGCAGCCCCCGAAAGGGACTAGCGGGGGAAAGAAGCTCCTACGAGCAGTACTTC. It yields the protein CASSPRKGLAGERSSYEQYF.

V usage is TRBV2 and J usage is TRBJ1-1, with D possibly matching TRBD1 (6 bases). This CDR3 contains 14 residues. V lost 4 bases, J lost 1 base, and 10 bases lay in between. Germline values: CDR1 SNHLY, CDR2 FYNNEI. The chain's CDR3 is CASSGGQRNTEAFF. DNA for the CDR3: TGTGCCAGCAGTGGGGGACAACGGAACACTGAAGCTTTCTTT.

The chain is built from TRBV7-9 and TRBJ1-1, with TRBD1 identical over 9 bases. With V trimmed by 5 bases and J by 6 bases, 7 bases remained unmatched. From germline, CDR1 is SEHNR and CDR2 FQNEAQ (reference sequence). The CDR3 length is 14 residues. The CDR3 sequence: CASSLYRGRAEAFF. The CDR3 DNA reads as TGTGCCAGCAGCCTCTACAGGGGGCGGGCTGAAGCTTTCTTT.

V gene TRBV3-1 (or the pseudogene TRBV3-2) combines with J gene TRBJ1-4; TRBD1 agrees at 8 bases. Trimming at V came to 4 bases and at J to 4 bases, leaving 2 bases not matched to a gene. The germline gives CDR1 LGHDT, CDR2 YNNKEL (reference sequence). There are 14 residues in the CDR3. CDR3 region: CASSPTGDNEKLFF. The CDR3 nucleotides read TGTGCCAGCAGCCCGACAGGGGATAATGAAAAACTGTTTTTT.

This clone was observed a single time. The gene calls are TRBV9 and TRBJ2-3; tentatively, D is TRBD1 (5 bases). Per the germline V gene, CDR1 is SGDLS and CDR2 is YYNGEE. CDR3 length: 13 residues. Trimming left V 3 bases short and J 6 bases short, with 11 bases between. The CDR3 is CASSDLQGDTQYF. CDR3 sequence (DNA): TGTGCCAGCAGCGACCTTCAGGGTGATACGCAGTATTTT. The variable domain in full, with the rest retrieved from reference TRBV9 and TRBJ2-3, is DSGVTQTPKHLITATGQRVTLRCSPRSGDLSVYWYQQSLDQGLQFLIQYYNGEERAKGNILERFSAQQFPDLHSELNLSSLELGDSALYFCASSDLQGDTQYFGPGTRLTVL.

This clone was found a few times. The rearrangement uses TRBV5-1 and TRBJ1-6; 8 bases align to TRBD1. Germline CDR1 reads SGHRS; CDR2 reads YFSETQ. The length of the CDR3 is 15 residues. V was clipped by 4 bases and J by 18 bases; unmatched bases: 18. CDR3 protein: CASSRSGTGPQVHHF. CDR3 nucleotide sequence: TGCGCCAGCAGCCGGTCCGGGACAGGTCCCCAAGTTCACCACTTT.

The rearrangement joins TRBV12-5 to TRBJ1-1; a possible D gene is TRBD1 (6 bases). The CDR3 loop spans 14 amino acids. V lost 3 bases to trimming and J lost 1 base, with 9 bases between them. Germline V gene lookup returns CDR1 LGHNT and CDR2 FRNRAP. CDR3 nucleotide sequence: TGTGCTAGTGGTTTAGGACAGACGAACACTGAAGCTTTCTTT. Encoded protein: CASGLGQTNTEAFF.

This sequence joins TRBV18 and TRBJ1-2; D unresolved. The CDR3 loop spans 14 amino acids. Germline CDR1 reads KGHSH; CDR2 reads LQKENI. Trimming pared 2 bases from V and 6 bases from J, leaving 13 bases between. The CDR3 sequence: CASSPVGDFDGYTF. The CDR3 nucleotides are TGTGCCAGCTCACCAGTCGGGGATTTTGATGGCTACACCTTC.

V and J are TRBV3-1 (or the pseudogene TRBV3-2) and TRBJ2-5; 8 bases match TRBD2. CDR1 is LGHDT, CDR2 YNNKEL, per germline (reference sequence). Trimming took 2 bases from V and 2 from J; bases not matched to a gene: 7. CDR3 length: 16 residues. Here the CDR3 reads CASSQPPLAEQETQYF. CDR3 nucleotides: TGTGCCAGCAGCCAACCCCCACTAGCGGAGCAAGAGACCCAGTACTTC.

The chain carries TRBV13 and TRBJ1-6; D is ambiguous. CDR3 length: 14 amino acids. The germline V and J ends were trimmed by 0 bases and 5 bases, with 5 bases remaining between them. Germline lookup yields CDR1 PRHDT and CDR2 FYEKMQ (reference sequence). CDR3 region: CASSLGQDNSPLHF. The CDR3, as DNA: TGTGCCAGCAGCTTAGGGCAGGATAATTCACCCCTCCACTTT.

CDR3 residues: CASGPSGWGNEQFF. The CDR3 DNA sequence: TGTGCTAGTGGTCCTAGCGGATGGGGCAATGAGCAGTTCTTC. The chain is built from TRBV12-5 and TRBJ2-1; the match to TRBD2 covers 7 bases. CDR1 is LGHNT, CDR2 FRNRAP, per germline. V was pared by 5 bases and J by 6 bases, with 7 bases of the junction left unmatched. The CDR3 covers 14 residues.

The chain uses TRBV15 and TRBJ2-6, with D maybe TRBD1 (6 bases). Trimming stripped 4 bases from V and 1 base from J, with 8 bases between. CDR3 length: 15 residues. CDR1 is LNHNV and CDR2 is YYDKDF in the germline V gene (reference sequence). CDR3 region: CATSKQGSGANVLTF. The DNA of the CDR3 is TGTGCCACCAGCAAACAGGGTTCTGGGGCCAACGTCCTGACTTTC. The complete variable domain, with remaining parts taken from reference TRBV15 and TRBJ2-6, reads DAMVIQNPRYQVTQFGKPVTLSCSQTLNHNVMYWYQQKSSQAPKLLFHYYDKDFNNEADTPDNFQSRRPNTSFCFLDIRSPGLGDTAMYLCATSKQGSGANVLTFGAGSRLTVL.

This chain connects TRBV3-1 (or the pseudogene TRBV3-2) to TRBJ2-3; TRBD2 matches 10 bases. The length of the CDR3 is 17 residues. The junction had 9 bases not matched to a gene; V was cut back by 4 bases and J by 2 bases. Germline V gives CDR1 LGHDT, CDR2 YNNKEL (reference sequence). CDR3 bases: TGTGCCAGCAGCCCCCGGGTTAGCGGGGGGTCCACAGATACGCAGTATTTT. Its protein product is CASSPRVSGGSTDTQYF.

The chain recombines TRBV19 with TRBJ1-2, with D possibly being TRBD1 (5 bases). Germline V gene data show CDR1 as LNHDA and CDR2 as SQIVND (reference sequence). Trimming removed 5 bases at V and 9 bases at J, with 22 bases between. This CDR3 has 15 residues. CDR3 in DNA: TGTGCCAGTAGTCGTATAAGGGGCAGGGAAACCCGCTACACCTTC. Translation gives CASSRIRGRETRYTF.

V and J are TRBV11-2 and TRBJ2-2; tentatively, D is TRBD2 (6 bases). The germline gives CDR1 SGHAT, CDR2 FQNNGV. The V end was cut by 8 bases, the J end by 4 bases, with 20 bases between. The CDR3 is 16 residues long. In DNA, the CDR3 is TGTGCCAGCTGTCCGTGGAGGGACGGTGGCACCGGGGAGCTGTTTTTT. It yields the protein CASCPWRDGGTGELFF.

This chain uses TRBV2 with TRBJ2-7; D may be TRBD2 (6 bases). Trimming stripped 4 bases from V and 1 base from J, with 14 bases between. CDR1 is SNHLY, CDR2 FYNNEI, per germline. This CDR3 has 15 residues. In nucleotides, the CDR3 is TGTGCCAGCAGTGTGGGACTTGGCATTTCCTACGAGCAGTACTTC. Its translation is CASSVGLGISYEQYF.

V gene TRBV28 combines with J gene TRBJ1-4; D unresolved. V lost 5 bases to trimming and J lost 8 bases, with 27 bases between them. The CDR3 contains 18 residues. The V gene's germline CDR1 is MDHEN and CDR2 SYDVKM. This chain's CDR3 is CASSNFDPKMESLEKLFF. The CDR3 DNA reads as TGTGCCAGCAGTAATTTCGACCCTAAAATGGAGAGCTTGGAAAAACTGTTTTTT.

The chain joins TRBV28 to TRBJ1-6, with TRBD1 identical over 9 bases. From germline, CDR1 is MDHEN and CDR2 SYDVKM. This CDR3 contains 17 residues. V lost 1 base to trimming and J lost 7 bases; unmatched junction nucleotides: 8. DNA of the CDR3: TGTGCCAGCAGTTTATTGGGACAGGGATCGAGGAATTCACCCCTCCACTTT. This translates into CASSLLGQGSRNSPLHF. The complete variable domain, with remaining parts taken from reference TRBV28 and TRBJ1-6, reads DVKVTQSSRYLVKRTGEKVFLECVQDMDHENMFWYRQDPGLGLRLIYFSYDVKMKEKGDIPEGYSVSREKKERFSLILESASTNQTSMYLCASSLLGQGSRNSPLHFGNGTRLTVT.

This sequence joins TRBV11-2 and TRBJ2-5; tentatively, D is TRBD1 (5 bases). This CDR3 region has 16 residues. Looked up from germline, CDR1 is SGHAT and CDR2 is FQNNGV. Trimming removed 4 bases from V and 0 bases from J, with 15 bases in between. The CDR3 here is CASSYQGKQYQETQYF. The CDR3 coding sequence is TGTGCCAGCAGCTACCAGGGAAAACAGTACCAAGAGACCCAGTACTTC.

This clone was counted only a few times. The rearrangement uses TRBV2 and TRBJ2-1, with 7 nucleotides matching TRBD2. V lost 6 bases, J lost 7 bases, and 15 bases stayed unmatched. The V gene's germline CDR1 is SNHLY and CDR2 FYNNEI. The CDR3 sequence is 16 residues long. CDR3 in amino acids: CASSRQETGGGNEQFF. The CDR3 coding sequence is TGTGCCAGCAGCAGGCAGGAGACGGGAGGAGGGAATGAGCAGTTCTTC.

This clone was observed at least ten times. V usage is TRBV21-1 and J usage is TRBJ1-6; the D call of TRBD1 is as the table states it, not checked on the DNA. TRBV21-1 is termed a pseudogene. This CDR3 has 22 residues. The CDR3 here is CASSSRRLPGQGPPSYNSPLHF. Written as DNA, the CDR3 is TGTGCCAGCAGCTCCCGCCGGCTACCGGGACAGGGGCCCCCCTCCTATAATTCACCCCTCCACTTT.

CDR3 sequence (DNA): TGTGCCAGCAGCTCCGTGGGGAGGGGGCAGCCCCAGCATTTT. This sequence encodes CASSSVGRGQPQHF. This chain joins TRBV7-9 and TRBJ1-5, with a possible D match to TRBD1 (6 bases). Per germline, CDR1 SEHNR and CDR2 FQNEAQ (reference sequence). CDR3 length equals 14 residues. V dropped 4 bases and J dropped 7 bases, with 14 bases sitting between them.

The V and J genes are TRBV18 and TRBJ1-2; D remains ambiguous. Germline CDR1 is KGHSH and CDR2 is LQKENI. The CDR3 length is 14 residues. Trimming removed 0 bases at V and 8 bases at J, with 13 bases between. As DNA, the CDR3 is TGTGCCAGCTCACCACCAGGGAGGTCGGACGGCTACACCTTC. It yields the protein CASSPPGRSDGYTF.

CDR3 DNA sequence: TGTGCCAGCAGCTACGATTCTCTTATCCGGGATACGCAGTATTTT. It yields the protein CASSYDSLIRDTQYF. V is TRBV11-3 and J is TRBJ2-3; D is undetermined. Trimming cost V 4 bases and J 6 bases, with 17 bases left between them. There are 15 residues in the CDR3. CDR1 and CDR2 (germline): SGHNT, YENEEA.

This clone was detected once. The genes are TRBV19 and TRBJ1-6; TRBD1 aligns across 7 bases. Germline V gene lookup returns CDR1 LNHDA and CDR2 SQIVND (reference sequence). With V trimmed by 6 bases and J by 5 bases, 4 bases remained unmatched. The CDR3 runs 14 residues. The CDR3 here is CASRHRGNNSPLHF. CDR3 bases: TGTGCCAGTAGACACAGGGGAAATAATTCACCCCTCCACTTT.

This chain links TRBV9 with TRBJ1-3, with a weak D call TRBD1 (6 bases). Germline loops: CDR1 SGDLS, CDR2 YYNGEE. The V gene lost 0 bases and the J gene lost 2 bases, with 12 bases spanning the gap. The CDR3 length is 16 residues. CDR3 bases: TGTGCCAGCAGCGTAGCTTTAGGGGGTACTGGAAACACCATATATTTT. It is translated as CASSVALGGTGNTIYF.